This T cell receptor (beta chain) was captured in a study of T cells in Graves' hyperthyroidism and ophthalmopathy. V lost 7 bases, J lost 8 bases, and 12 bases lay in between. From germline, CDR1 is GTSNPN and CDR2 SVGIG (reference sequence). The CDR3 sequence is 11 residues long. The table lists this clonotype with many counts. What it binds is unknown. Using more than 7.5 ml of fresh peripheral blood, PBMCs were prepared. The study, taken as a whole, reports: A model of 13 V-J features distinguished ophthalmopathy from stable hyperthyroidism.

RNA transcripts provided the source from which TCR beta CDR3 regions were amplified. Researchers ran a first-round RT-PCR on the TCR CDR3 using the HTBI primer set. In TCRdb, the multiplex PCR reads were re-called with MiXCR into one record per CDR3 protein. The sample shows about 610,000 distinct CDR3 sequences, 16% of them seen only once. Sample: blood. The TCR comes from a woman in her forties with Graves' ophthalmopathy. The rearrangement joins TRBV30 to TRBJ2-1; no firm D call. The CDR3 loop is CAFSKVYEQFF. The CDR3 DNA reads as TGTGCCTTCTCGAAGGTCTATGAGCAGTTCTTC.